These 5 T cell receptor beta chains originate from one sample sequenced in a study of blood T cells in healthy people across ages. A J-beta primer mix and a sample-barcoded 5' primer were used in a second PCR of about 7 to 12 cycles. TCRdb redid the calling of the 5' RACE reads with MiXCR, one entry per CDR3 protein. Among roughly 930,000 distinct CDR3 sequences listed, about 48% were seen once. Sequencing was carried out using blood. Every receptor here comes from a man aged 25 to 45 in good health.

This clonotype came up a few times. V and J are TRBV7-2 and TRBJ2-4; the match to TRBD1 covers 8 bases. The CDR3 runs to 19 residues. Germline V CDR1 and CDR2: SGHTA, FQGNSA. The ends lost 1 base at V and 2 bases at J; junction bases unmatched: 13. CDR3 region: CASSLEGQEGIRSKNIQYF. CDR3 sequence (DNA): TGTGCCAGCAGCTTAGAGGGACAGGAGGGTATTAGGTCCAAAAACATTCAGTACTTC.

The V gene is TRBV20-1, the J gene TRBJ2-7; D possibly corresponds to TRBD2 (6 bases). The germline V gene has CDR1 DFQATT and CDR2 SNEGSKA (reference sequence). Trimming removed 2 bases at V and 4 bases at J, with 15 bases between. The CDR3 covers 14 residues. CDR3 amino acids: CSARSSGGVYEQYF. CDR3 nucleotide sequence: TGCAGTGCTAGATCCAGCGGAGGGGTATACGAGCAGTACTTC.

The rearrangement uses TRBV2 and TRBJ2-7, with D unresolved. Germline V lookup: CDR1 SNHLY, CDR2 FYNNEI. V dropped 6 bases and J dropped 3 bases, with 15 bases sitting between them. CDR3 length equals 14 residues. In DNA, the CDR3 is TGTGCCAGCAGCTCTAGTACATTAGGCTACGAGCAGTACTTC. Translating gives CASSSSTLGYEQYF.

The chain joins TRBV6-1 to TRBJ2-7; 13 nucleotides align to TRBD2. J lost 11 bases, V lost 3 bases, and 10 bases had no gene match. This CDR3 is 15 amino acids long. Germline V gene lookup returns CDR1 MNHNS and CDR2 SASEGT. CDR3 region: CASSDPGTSGETKYF. CDR3 sequence (DNA): TGTGCCAGCAGTGACCCTGGGACTAGCGGGGAGACCAAGTACTTC.

V and J are TRBV9 and TRBJ2-5; no reliable D call. The CDR3 runs to 14 residues. CDR1 and CDR2 from the germline V gene are SGDLS and YYNGEE. Trimming removed 4 bases from V and 11 bases from J, with 21 bases in between. The CDR3 here is CASSIDWNRNEQYF. As DNA, the CDR3 is TGTGCCAGCAGCATAGACTGGAATAGGAATGAGCAGTACTTC.